These 14 T cell receptor beta chains were all obtained from the same sample, sequenced in a study of identical twins. MiXCR, run by TCRdb on the 5' RACE reads, gives a single entry per CDR3 protein. The profile shows 130,000 to 150,000 distinct CDR3 sequences, under 4.5% of them singletons. Input material: memory T cells sorted from blood. Source of these receptors: a man in his late teens or twenties in good health.

The chain employs TRBV30 and TRBJ1-5; no clear D. Trimming removed 0 bases at V and 9 bases at J, with 15 bases between. The CDR3 runs 14 residues. CDR1 is GTSNPN and CDR2 is SVGIG in the germline V gene (reference sequence). The CDR3 loop is CAWSVDRQRTPQHF. CDR3 DNA: TGTGCCTGGAGTGTAGACCGGCAGCGAACGCCCCAGCATTTT.

In its sample, this clonotype was seen many times. J is TRBJ1-1 and V is TRBV29-1; no definite D call. V was shortened by 4 bases and J by 1 base, with 10 bases between the two germline ends. Germline CDR1 is SQVTM and CDR2 is ANQGSEA. This CDR3 has 13 amino acids. CDR3 DNA: TGCAGCGTTGGTATTCAGAGGAACACTGAAGCTTTCTTT. Translating it yields CSVGIQRNTEAFF. The full variable domain, completed using reference TRBV29-1 and TRBJ1-1, is SAVISQKPSRDICQRGTSLTIQCQVDSQVTMMFWYRQQPGQSLTLIATANQGSEATYESGFVIDKFPISRPNLTFSTLTVSNMSPEDSSIYLCSVGIQRNTEAFFGQGTRLTVV.

This clonotype was detected ten times or more. The CDR3 protein is CASRAAGETQYF. The CDR3 DNA is TGTGCCAGCCGGGCGGCGGGAGAGACCCAGTACTTC. The chain links TRBV3-1 to TRBJ2-5, with a weak D call TRBD2 (5 bases). Deletions cut 8 bases from V and 4 bases from J, with 11 bases between. Germline CDR1 reads LGHDT; CDR2 reads YNNKEL (reference sequence). The CDR3 contains 12 residues.

This clonotype has ten or more counts. CDR3 DNA: TGTGCCAGCAGCCCCGGGATTAGCACAGATACGCAGTATTTT. Protein product: CASSPGISTDTQYF. V is TRBV18 and J is TRBJ2-3, with a weak D call TRBD2 (5 bases). The CDR3 extends over 14 amino acids. From germline, CDR1 is KGHSH and CDR2 LQKENI. V was trimmed by 8 bases and J by 0 bases, leaving 12 bases between them.

This clonotype was seen more than once but under ten times. The J gene is TRBJ1-1, the V gene TRBV18; D is unclear. Germline CDR1 and CDR2: KGHSH and LQKENI. The CDR3 covers 12 residues. V was clipped by 8 bases and J by 7 bases, with 14 bases between them. CDR3 DNA: TGTGCCAGCACCCCGGACTCCGGTGAAGCTTTCTTT. Its protein product is CASTPDSGEAFF.

The sample holds many counts of this clonotype. The chain uses TRBV6-5 and TRBJ1-1, with unresolved D. The CDR3 runs to 17 residues. The V and J ends lost 0 bases and 1 base respectively, with 15 bases between them. Germline assignment: CDR1 MNHEY and CDR2 SVGAGI. The CDR3 reads CASSYSTGKGGNTEAFF. Written as DNA, the CDR3 is TGTGCCAGCAGTTACTCGACGGGGAAAGGAGGGAACACTGAAGCTTTCTTT.

This clonotype was seen many times. The genes are TRBV20-1 and TRBJ2-1; 8 bases fit TRBD2. The V and J ends lost 7 bases and 4 bases, in that order; junction bases with no gene match: 6. The CDR3 covers 13 residues. Germline loops: CDR1 DFQATT, CDR2 SNEGSKA (reference sequence). CDR3 protein: CSEGSGAYNEQFF. As DNA, the CDR3 is TGCAGTGAGGGTAGCGGGGCATACAATGAGCAGTTCTTC.

This clonotype was seen ten or more times. The J gene is TRBJ1-5, the V gene TRBV7-8; D is possibly TRBD1 (5 bases). The CDR3 runs to 16 residues. V lost 0 bases to trimming and J lost 8 bases, with 17 bases between them. From germline, CDR1 is SGHVS and CDR2 FQNEAQ. CDR3 amino acids: CASSLAPGLRTEPQHF. CDR3 DNA sequence: TGTGCCAGCAGCTTAGCGCCGGGGCTCAGAACGGAGCCCCAGCATTTT. The full variable domain, completed using reference TRBV7-8 and TRBJ1-5, is GAGVSQSPRYKVAKRGQDVALRCDPISGHVSLFWYQQALGQGPEFLTYFQNEAQLDKSGLPSDRFFAERPEGSVSTLKIQRTQQEDSAVYLCASSLAPGLRTEPQHFGDGTRLSIL.

In its sample, this clonotype was seen many times. The chain employs TRBV6-1 and TRBJ1-2, with D hard to call. The CDR3 has 13 amino acids. Trimming took off 5 bases at V and 2 bases at J, with 9 bases between the two ends. Per germline, CDR1 MNHNS and CDR2 SASEGT. The CDR3 DNA follows: TGTGCCAGCAGTCGGCAGAGGAACTATGGCTACACCTTC. Encoded protein: CASSRQRNYGYTF.

There are many counts of this clonotype. The chain links TRBV5-4 to TRBJ2-1; possibly TRBD2 for D (6 bases). The germline V gene has CDR1 SGHNT and CDR2 YYREEE (reference sequence). V dropped 2 bases and J dropped 6 bases, with 18 bases sitting between them. The CDR3 extends over 16 amino acids. DNA for the CDR3: TGTGCCAGCAGCTTAAGTCCGGGACTGTTTATCAATGAGCAGTTCTTC. This gives the protein CASSLSPGLFINEQFF.

This clonotype was recorded at least ten times. The rearrangement uses TRBV11-3 and TRBJ2-5; TRBD2 is a possible D gene (6 bases). This CDR3 has 15 amino acids. Germline-derived CDR1 and CDR2 are SGHNT and YENEEA. The V and J ends lost 0 bases and 5 bases respectively, with 13 bases between them. The CDR3 here is CASSLDSAEGETQYF. CDR3 coding DNA: TGTGCCAGCAGCTTAGATAGCGCGGAGGGGGAGACCCAGTACTTC. The entire variable domain, with the rest obtained from reference TRBV11-3 and TRBJ2-5, is as follows: EAGVVQSPRYKIIEKKQPVAFWCNPISGHNTLYWYLQNLGQGPELLIRYENEEAVDDSQLPKDRFSAERLKGVDSTLKIQPAELGDSAVYLCASSLDSAEGETQYFGPGTRLLVL.

This clonotype was counted many times. The V gene is TRBV6-2 or TRBV6-3, the J gene TRBJ1-5, with D possibly matching TRBD1 (5 bases). Trimming cost V 4 bases and J 7 bases, with 11 bases left between them. The CDR3 contains 13 residues. The germline CDR1 and CDR2 sequences are MNHEY and SVGEGT. The CDR3 region is CASSWGLGQPQHF. The CDR3, as DNA: TGTGCCAGCAGTTGGGGACTGGGCCAGCCCCAGCATTTT.

This clonotype was recorded many times. The chain is built from TRBV7-2 and TRBJ2-7; 7 nucleotides match TRBD1. Trimming removed 4 bases from V and 6 bases from J; junction bases left unmatched: 6. The germline V gene has CDR1 SGHTA and CDR2 FQGNSA. CDR3 size: 13 residues. DNA for the CDR3: TGTGCCAGCAGCTCACCGACAGGGTCCGAGCAGTACTTC. Protein product: CASSSPTGSEQYF.

In this sample, this clonotype turned up many times. CDR3 nucleotide sequence: TGCGCCAGCAGCTTGGGGGGACTAGCGGGAGTAACAGATACGCAGTATTTT. It codes for CASSLGGLAGVTDTQYF. The gene calls are TRBV5-1 and TRBJ2-3; TRBD2 matches 14 bases. V lost 0 bases to trimming and J lost 3 bases; unmatched junction nucleotides: 3. The CDR3 is 17 residues long. From germline, CDR1 is SGHRS and CDR2 YFSETQ.